A single sample is the source of the 22 T cell receptor beta chains below, sequenced in a study of coeliac disease. Sequencing was performed with immunoSEQ multiplex PCR; in TCRdb, only in-frame clones are kept and a portion is missing. There are approximately 5,400 clones in the sample; roughly two thirds occur only once, and about 9.2% lies in the top ten. Sample: lymphocytes from the gut lamina propria. Source of these receptors: an older man with active celiac disease.

This clone showed up just a few times. J is TRBJ1-2 and V is TRBV7-3, with a possible D match to TRBD1 (5 bases). The CDR3 is 13 amino acids. Germline values: CDR1 SGHTA, CDR2 FQGTGA. Trimming took 5 bases from V and 2 from J, leaving 9 bases between them. Written as DNA, the CDR3 is TGTGCCAGCAGCCCCGGACACAACTATGGCTACACCTTC. Residues: CASSPGHNYGYTF. Supplemented by reference TRBV7-3 and TRBJ1-2, the full variable domain reads GAGVSQTPSNKVTEKGKYVELRCDPISGHTALYWYRQSLGQGPEFLIYFQGTGAADDSGLPNDRFFAVRPEGSVSTLKIQRTERGDSAVYLCASSPGHNYGYTFGSGTRLTVV.

This clone was detected once. The genes are TRBV10-3 and TRBJ1-1, with D possibly TRBD1 on 5 matching bases. Trimming took off 0 bases at V and 0 bases at J, with 11 bases between the two ends. The CDR3 is 16 residues long. The germline V gene encodes CDR1 ENHRY and CDR2 SYGVKD. The CDR3 nucleotides are TGTGCCATCAGTGAGTCGGAAAGACAGATGAACACTGAAGCTTTCTTT. Its protein is CAISESERQMNTEAFF.

This chain links TRBV6-6 with TRBJ1-1; maybe TRBD1 (5 bases). The CDR3 covers 14 residues. Trimming removed 5 bases at V and 1 base at J, with 11 bases between. Germline assignment: CDR1 MNHNY and CDR2 SVGAGI (reference sequence). The CDR3 region is CASSGRGSNTEAFF. The DNA of the CDR3 is TGTGCCAGCAGTGGAAGGGGCTCGAACACTGAAGCTTTCTTT.

The chain carries TRBV30 and TRBJ1-2, with D tentatively TRBD1 (5 bases). Germline values: CDR1 GTSNPN, CDR2 SVGIG (reference sequence). Trimming left V 4 bases short and J 4 bases short, with 16 bases between. The CDR3 covers 14 residues. The CDR3 spells CAWKGQVEPYGYTF. As DNA, the CDR3 is TGTGCCTGGAAGGGGCAGGTGGAACCCTATGGCTACACCTTC.

The CDR3 DNA reads as TGTGCCAGCAGTTTAACGGGAGATACGCAGTATTTT. It codes for CASSLTGDTQYF. The chain recombines TRBV27 with TRBJ2-3; D gene ambiguous. The CDR3 extends over 12 amino acids. CDR1 is MNHEY and CDR2 is SMNVEV in the germline V gene (reference sequence). Trimming pared 2 bases from V and 5 bases from J, leaving 5 bases between.

V is TRBV11-3 and J is TRBJ2-1; a possible D gene is TRBD2 (6 bases). Trimming removed 5 bases at V and 10 bases at J, with 12 bases between. Germline V lookup: CDR1 SGHNT, CDR2 YENEEA. The CDR3 is made up of 12 amino acids. The CDR3 loop is CASSVGRGEQFF. DNA of the CDR3: TGTGCCAGCAGCGTCGGGAGAGGCGAGCAGTTCTTC.

The rearrangement joins TRBV7-2 to TRBJ1-6, with D unresolved. V was pared by 3 bases and J by 7 bases, with 10 bases between. This CDR3 comprises 14 residues. From germline, CDR1 is SGHTA and CDR2 FQGNSA. CDR3 DNA: TGTGCCAGCAGCTTTTGGGAGACGAATTCACCCCTCCACTTT. It encodes CASSFWETNSPLHF.

This chain uses TRBV27 with TRBJ2-7; D possibly corresponds to TRBD1 (5 bases). The CDR3 sequence is 15 residues long. The V gene lost 4 bases and the J gene lost 0 bases, with 13 bases spanning the gap. Germline values: CDR1 MNHEY, CDR2 SMNVEV (reference sequence). CDR3 region: CASSSVGDSSYEQYF. The CDR3 bases are TGTGCCAGCAGTTCGGTCGGAGACAGCTCCTACGAGCAGTACTTC.

The J gene is TRBJ2-2, the V gene TRBV9; 7 bases fit TRBD2. CDR3 length equals 15 residues. With 0 bases clipped from V and 2 bases from J, the junction kept 1 base outside the gene matches. CDR1 is SGDLS and CDR2 is YYNGEE in the germline V gene. This chain's CDR3 is CASSVGGGNTGELFF. Here the CDR3 DNA reads TGTGCCAGCAGCGTAGGGGGGGGTAACACCGGGGAGCTGTTTTTT.

The chain couples TRBV5-1 to TRBJ2-7, with 7 bases aligning to TRBD2. Germline V gene data show CDR1 as SGHRS and CDR2 as YFSETQ. The V and J ends lost 0 bases and 6 bases, in that order; junction bases with no gene match: 6. This CDR3 region has 14 residues. The CDR3 nucleotides are TGCGCCAGCAGCTTGGTTGCGGGAGTGGCCGAGCAGTACTTC. Amino acids: CASSLVAGVAEQYF.

The J gene is TRBJ1-6, the V gene TRBV4-3; D is unresolved. V was shortened by 4 bases and J by 7 bases, with 11 bases between the two germline ends. CDR1 LGHNA and CDR2 YSLEER come from the germline V gene. This CDR3 is built from 14 residues. DNA for the CDR3: TGCGCCAGCAGCCTGACACCCTTGAATTCACCCCTCCACTTT. Its protein product is CASSLTPLNSPLHF.

The V call is TRBV18, the J call TRBJ2-1, with 9 nucleotides matching TRBD2. Trimming at V came to 2 bases and at J to 5 bases, leaving 7 bases not matched to a gene. The CDR3 totals 16 residues. From germline, CDR1 is KGHSH and CDR2 LQKENI. The DNA for the CDR3 is TGTGCCAGCTCACCAGTGGCTAGCGGGGACAACAATGAGCAGTTCTTC. It yields the protein CASSPVASGDNNEQFF.

This clone was detected only a few times. This sequence joins TRBV9 and TRBJ2-1, with 7 bases that match TRBD1. Germline assignment: CDR1 SGDLS and CDR2 YYNGEE. This CDR3 has 16 residues. J lost 0 bases, V lost 2 bases, and 5 bases had no gene match. In DNA form, the CDR3 reads TGTGCCAGCAGCGTGCAGGGACAGACCTCCTACAATGAGCAGTTCTTC. Translating gives CASSVQGQTSYNEQFF.

V gene TRBV11-1 combines with J gene TRBJ2-2; TRBD2 agrees at 8 bases. The CDR3 length is 15 residues. From germline, CDR1 is SGHAT and CDR2 FQDESV (reference sequence). The V segment lost 5 bases and the J segment 10 bases; nucleotides outside the gene matches: 12. CDR3 nucleotides: TGTGCCAGCAGCCCCCACGTAGCGGGAATGCAGGAGCTGTTTTTT. It is translated as CASSPHVAGMQELFF.

The CDR3 nucleotides read TGTGCCAGCAGCTTGGCGGGCTTACAAGAGACCCAGTACTTC. Encoded protein: CASSLAGLQETQYF. V and J are TRBV7-7 and TRBJ2-5; D is perhaps TRBD2 (5 bases). CDR1 and CDR2 (germline): SSHAT, FNYEAQ (reference sequence). Trimming cost V 3 bases and J 2 bases, with 10 bases left between them. The CDR3 length is 14 residues.

The J gene is TRBJ2-5, the V gene TRBV5-1; 11 positions match TRBD2. CDR1 SGHRS and CDR2 YFSETQ come from the germline V gene. V shed 0 bases and J 0 bases; nucleotides not matched to a gene: 1. The CDR3 is made up of 16 amino acids. The CDR3 DNA is TGCGCCAGCAGCTTGGAACTAGCGGGAGACCAAGAGACCCAGTACTTC. Translated: CASSLELAGDQETQYF.

The chain is built from TRBV7-6 and TRBJ1-2, with D possibly being TRBD1 (6 bases). Between the trimmed V and J ends, which lost 6 bases and 2 bases, there was a span of 10 bases. This CDR3 is built from 13 residues. Germline V gene sequence: CDR1 SGHVS, CDR2 FNYEAQ. CDR3: CASRATGNYGYTF. The CDR3 DNA sequence: TGTGCCAGCAGGGCTACAGGGAACTATGGCTACACCTTC.

The CDR3 sequence is CASSSRQHTEAFF. CDR3 in DNA: TGTGCCAGCAGCTCCAGACAGCACACTGAAGCTTTCTTT. This rearrangement joins TRBV7-9 to TRBJ1-1; D may be TRBD1 (5 bases). The CDR3 runs to 13 residues. The germline V gene has CDR1 SEHNR and CDR2 FQNEAQ (reference sequence). Trimming left V 4 bases short and J 3 bases short, with 9 bases between.

This sequence joins TRBV7-9 and TRBJ2-5; 12 nucleotides match TRBD2. The J call may be wrong; the DNA end is better matched by TRBJ2-7. The CDR3 extends over 16 amino acids. CDR1 and CDR2 (germline): SEHNR, FQNEAQ (reference sequence). The DNA of the CDR3 is TGTGCCAGCAGCACCATGACTAGCGGGAGTCCCTACGAGCAGTACTTC. This encodes CASSTMTSGSPYEQYF.

This chain uses TRBV6-6 with TRBJ2-3, with a possible D match to TRBD2 (5 bases). This CDR3 is built from 14 residues. Between the trimmed V and J ends, which lost 6 bases and 6 bases, there was a span of 16 bases. Germline loops: CDR1 MNHNY, CDR2 SVGAGI (reference sequence). The CDR3 nucleotides are TGTGCCAGCAGACACCCGGGGTCCTCCGATACGCAGTATTTT. Its translation is CASRHPGSSDTQYF.

This clone came up a few times. CDR3 region: CASSVSGGASETQYF. Here the CDR3 DNA reads TGTGCCAGCAGCGTTAGCGGGGGGGCCTCAGAGACCCAGTACTTC. The V call is TRBV9, the J call TRBJ2-5; 11 bases are shared with TRBD2. Germline V CDR1 and CDR2: SGDLS, YYNGEE. The junction had 4 bases not matched to a gene; V was cut back by 2 bases and J by 4 bases. CDR3 size: 15 residues.

The chain joins TRBV30 to TRBJ1-5, with no clear D. The CDR3 is made up of 15 amino acids. Trimming cost V 2 bases and J 3 bases, with 14 bases left between them. Germline-derived CDR1 and CDR2 are GTSNPN and SVGIG (reference sequence). CDR3 protein: CAWSRAARVNQPQHF. The CDR3 coding sequence is TGTGCCTGGAGTAGGGCAGCGAGGGTCAATCAGCCCCAGCATTTT.